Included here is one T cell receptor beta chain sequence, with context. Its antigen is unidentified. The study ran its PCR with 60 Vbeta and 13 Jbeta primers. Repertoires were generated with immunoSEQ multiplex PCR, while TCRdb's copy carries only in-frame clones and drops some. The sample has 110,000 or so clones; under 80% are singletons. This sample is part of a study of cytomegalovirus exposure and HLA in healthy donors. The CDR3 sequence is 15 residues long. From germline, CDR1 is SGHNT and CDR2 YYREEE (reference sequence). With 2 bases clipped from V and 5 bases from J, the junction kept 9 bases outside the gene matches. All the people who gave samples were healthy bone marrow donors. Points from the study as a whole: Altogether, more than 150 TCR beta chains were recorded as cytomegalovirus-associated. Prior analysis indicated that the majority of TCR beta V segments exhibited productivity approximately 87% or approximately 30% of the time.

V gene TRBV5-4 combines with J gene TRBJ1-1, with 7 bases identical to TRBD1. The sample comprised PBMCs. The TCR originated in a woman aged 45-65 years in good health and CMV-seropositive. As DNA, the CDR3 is TGTGCCAGCAGCTTTATCGACAGGGAATGGACTGAAGCTTTCTTT. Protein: CASSFIDREWTEAFF.